The present T cell receptor (beta chain) was sequenced within a study of tumor and adjacent non-tumor tissue in lung cancer. Study summary: Stage I to III disease affected roughly ten men and 5 women aged roughly 31 to 76. On average, productive TCRbeta reads reached 4 million to 4.5 million per sample.

The study's findings and limits: TCR diversity was significantly greater in tumor than normal lung tissue. Tumor TCR diversity, when higher, was linked to shorter survival.

This CDR3 is 16 amino acids long. Germline V gene lookup returns CDR1 MNHNS and CDR2 SASEGT. The template was RNA from unsorted bulk tissue. On this clonotype itself: Its antigen is undetermined. The junction departs from germline at one end; a sequencing error may be responsible.

A modified ARM-PCR protocol with three rounds of nested PCR amplified TCRbeta. TCRdb itself ran the multiplex PCR reads through MiXCR, one entry per CDR3 protein. This sample carries approximately 86,000 distinct CDR3 sequences, around 70% of them seen once, and the ten largest clones take under 9.5%. This clonotype originated in a woman in her thirties or forties with non-small cell lung cancer. The rearrangement uses TRBV6-1 and TRBJ1-6; D gene unclear. The material sequenced was lung tumor tissue. In DNA, the CDR3 is TGTGCCAGCAGAGTCTACCCGAGCTCCTATAATTCACTCCTCCACTTT. This translates into CASRVYPSSYNSLLHF.